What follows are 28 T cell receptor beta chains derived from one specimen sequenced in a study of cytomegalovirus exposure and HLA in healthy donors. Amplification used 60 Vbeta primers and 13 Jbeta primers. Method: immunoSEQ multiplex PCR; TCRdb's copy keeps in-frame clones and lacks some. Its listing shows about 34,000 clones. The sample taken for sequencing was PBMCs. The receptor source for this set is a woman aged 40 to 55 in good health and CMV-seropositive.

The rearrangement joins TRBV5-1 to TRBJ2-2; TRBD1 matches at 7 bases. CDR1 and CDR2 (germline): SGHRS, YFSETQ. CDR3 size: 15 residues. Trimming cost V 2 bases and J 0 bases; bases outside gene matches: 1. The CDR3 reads CASSFGQANTGELFF. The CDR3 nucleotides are TGCGCCAGCAGCTTTGGACAGGCGAACACCGGGGAGCTGTTTTTT.

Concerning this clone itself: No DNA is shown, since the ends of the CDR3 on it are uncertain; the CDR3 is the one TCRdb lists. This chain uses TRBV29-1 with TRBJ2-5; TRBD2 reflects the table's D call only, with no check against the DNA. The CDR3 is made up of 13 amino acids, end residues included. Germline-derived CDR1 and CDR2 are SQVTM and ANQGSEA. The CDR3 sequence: CSVGGHFGETQYF.

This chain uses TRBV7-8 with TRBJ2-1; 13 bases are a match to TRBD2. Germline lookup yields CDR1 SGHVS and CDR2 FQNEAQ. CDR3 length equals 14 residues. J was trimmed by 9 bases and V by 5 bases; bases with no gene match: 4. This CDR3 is CASSQGLAGSEQFF. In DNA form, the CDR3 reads TGTGCCAGCAGCCAGGGACTAGCGGGGAGTGAGCAGTTCTTC. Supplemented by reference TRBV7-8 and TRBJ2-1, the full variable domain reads GAGVSQSPRYKVAKRGQDVALRCDPISGHVSLFWYQQALGQGPEFLTYFQNEAQLDKSGLPSDRFFAERPEGSVSTLKIQRTQQEDSAVYLCASSQGLAGSEQFFGPGTRLTVL.

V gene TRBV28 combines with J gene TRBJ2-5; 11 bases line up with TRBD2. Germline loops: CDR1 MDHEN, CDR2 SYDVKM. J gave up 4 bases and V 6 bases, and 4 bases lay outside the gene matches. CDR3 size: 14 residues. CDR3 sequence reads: CASSSTSGVETQYF. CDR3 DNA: TGTGCCAGCAGCTCGACTAGCGGGGTAGAGACCCAGTACTTC.

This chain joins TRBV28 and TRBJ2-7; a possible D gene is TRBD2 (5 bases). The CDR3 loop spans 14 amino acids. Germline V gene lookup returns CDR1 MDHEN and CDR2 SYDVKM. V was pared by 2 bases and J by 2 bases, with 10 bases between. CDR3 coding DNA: TGTGCCAGCAGTTTAACGGGAACTGCCTACGAGCAGTACTTC. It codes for CASSLTGTAYEQYF.

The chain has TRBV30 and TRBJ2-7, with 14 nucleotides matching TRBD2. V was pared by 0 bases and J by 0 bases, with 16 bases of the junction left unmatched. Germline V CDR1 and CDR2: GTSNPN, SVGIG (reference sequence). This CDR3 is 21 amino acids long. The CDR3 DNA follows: TGTGCCTGGAGTGTACACCGCCGGCCGACTAGCGGGAGGGGCCCCTCCTACGAGCAGTACTTC. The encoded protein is CAWSVHRRPTSGRGPSYEQYF. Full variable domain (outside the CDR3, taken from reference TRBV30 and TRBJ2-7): SQTIHQWPATLVQPVGSPLSLECTVEGTSNPNLYWYRQAAGRGLQLLFYSVGIGQISSEVPQNLSASRPQDRQFILSSKKLLLSDSGFYLCAWSVHRRPTSGRGPSYEQYFGPGTRLTVT.

CDR3 DNA: TGTGCTAGTGGTTTTCAGGTTGGTGAGCAGTTCTTC. This gives the protein CASGFQVGEQFF. The chain employs TRBV12-5 and TRBJ2-1; D unclear. From germline, CDR1 is LGHNT and CDR2 FRNRAP. V gave up 3 bases and J gave up 9 bases, with 9 bases separating them. The CDR3 loop spans 12 amino acids.

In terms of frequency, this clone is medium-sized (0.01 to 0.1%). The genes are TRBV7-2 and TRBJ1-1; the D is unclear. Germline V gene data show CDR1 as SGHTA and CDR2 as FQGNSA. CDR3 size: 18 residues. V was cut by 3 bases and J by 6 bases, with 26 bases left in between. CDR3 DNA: TGTGCCAGCAGCTTTGCCAGTTGGCGGGGTTCGGTAATCGCTGAAGCTTTCTTT. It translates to CASSFASWRGSVIAEAFF.

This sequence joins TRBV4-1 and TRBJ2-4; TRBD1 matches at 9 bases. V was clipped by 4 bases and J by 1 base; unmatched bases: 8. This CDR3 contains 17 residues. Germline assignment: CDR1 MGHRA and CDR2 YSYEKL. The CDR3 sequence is CASSLPDRGVAKNIQYF. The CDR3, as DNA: TGCGCCAGCAGCCTACCGGACAGGGGAGTCGCCAAAAACATTCAGTACTTC.

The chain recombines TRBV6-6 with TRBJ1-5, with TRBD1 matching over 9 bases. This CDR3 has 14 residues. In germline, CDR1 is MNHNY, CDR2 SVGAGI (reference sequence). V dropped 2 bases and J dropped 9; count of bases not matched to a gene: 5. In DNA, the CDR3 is TGTGCCAGCAGTTACGGACAGGGGAGCGCGCCCCAGCATTTT. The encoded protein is CASSYGQGSAPQHF.

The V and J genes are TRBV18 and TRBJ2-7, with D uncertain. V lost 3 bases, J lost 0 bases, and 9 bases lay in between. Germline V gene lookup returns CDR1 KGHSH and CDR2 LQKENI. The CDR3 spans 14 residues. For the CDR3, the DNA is TGTGCCAGCTCACCTGTCGACAACTCCTACGAGCAGTACTTC. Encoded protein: CASSPVDNSYEQYF.

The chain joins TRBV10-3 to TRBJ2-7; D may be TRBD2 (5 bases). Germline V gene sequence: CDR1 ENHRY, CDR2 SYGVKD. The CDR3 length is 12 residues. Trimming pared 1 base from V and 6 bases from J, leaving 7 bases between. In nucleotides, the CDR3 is TGTGCCATCAGTGAGTTACGGGGCGAGCAGTACTTC. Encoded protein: CAISELRGEQYF.

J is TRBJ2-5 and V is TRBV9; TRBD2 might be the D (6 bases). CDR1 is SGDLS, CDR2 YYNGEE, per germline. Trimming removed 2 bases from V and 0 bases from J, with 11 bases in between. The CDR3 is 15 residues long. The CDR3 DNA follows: TGTGCCAGCAGCGTTAGCGGAAAACACCAAGAGACCCAGTACTTC. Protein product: CASSVSGKHQETQYF. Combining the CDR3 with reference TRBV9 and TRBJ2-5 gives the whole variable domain DSGVTQTPKHLITATGQRVTLRCSPRSGDLSVYWYQQSLDQGLQFLIQYYNGEERAKGNILERFSAQQFPDLHSELNLSSLELGDSALYFCASSVSGKHQETQYFGPGTRLLVL.

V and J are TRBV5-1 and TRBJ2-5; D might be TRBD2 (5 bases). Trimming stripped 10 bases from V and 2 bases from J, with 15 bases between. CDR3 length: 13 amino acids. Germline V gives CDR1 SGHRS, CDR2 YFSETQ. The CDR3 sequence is CASAGGLQETQYF. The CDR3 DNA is TGCGCCTCTGCTGGCGGGTTACAAGAGACCCAGTACTTC.

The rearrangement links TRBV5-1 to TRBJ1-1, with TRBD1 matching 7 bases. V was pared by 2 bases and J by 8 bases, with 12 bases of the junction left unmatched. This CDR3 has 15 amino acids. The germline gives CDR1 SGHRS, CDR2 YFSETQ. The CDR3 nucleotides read TGCGCCAGCAGCTTAGAAGGGGGGATACAGGGGGAAGCTTTCTTT. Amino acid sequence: CASSLEGGIQGEAFF. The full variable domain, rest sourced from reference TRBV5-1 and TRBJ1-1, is KAGVTQTPRYLIKTRGQQVTLSCSPISGHRSVSWYQQTPGQGLQFLFEYFSETQRNKGNFPGRFSGRQFSNSRSEMNVSTLELGDSALYLCASSLEGGIQGEAFFGQGTRLTVV.

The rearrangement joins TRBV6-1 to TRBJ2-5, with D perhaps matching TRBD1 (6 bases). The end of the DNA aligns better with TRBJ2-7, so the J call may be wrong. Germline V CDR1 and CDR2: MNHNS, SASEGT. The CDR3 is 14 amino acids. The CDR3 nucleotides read TGTGCCAGCAGTGAAGGCAGGGGCTCCTACGAGCAGTACTTC. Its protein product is CASSEGRGSYEQYF.

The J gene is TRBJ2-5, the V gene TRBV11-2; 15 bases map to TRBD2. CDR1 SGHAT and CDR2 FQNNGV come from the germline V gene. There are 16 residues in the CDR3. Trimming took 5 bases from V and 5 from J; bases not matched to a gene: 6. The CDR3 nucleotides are TGTGCCAGCAGCCCCGGGACTAGCGGGGGGTGGGAGACCCAGTACTTC. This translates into CASSPGTSGGWETQYF. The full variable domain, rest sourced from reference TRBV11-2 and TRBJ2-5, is EAGVAQSPRYKIIEKRQSVAFWCNPISGHATLYWYQQILGQGPKLLIQFQNNGVVDDSQLPKDRFSAERLKGVDSTLKIQPAKLEDSAVYLCASSPGTSGGWETQYFGPGTRLLVL.

CDR3 residues: CASSSELRDRYGYTF. CDR3 coding DNA: TGCGCCAGCAGCTCCGAACTCCGGGACAGATATGGCTACACCTTC. The chain has TRBV5-1 and TRBJ1-2; 7 bases are a match to TRBD1. The germline gives CDR1 SGHRS, CDR2 YFSETQ. CDR3 length: 15 residues. J lost 5 bases, V lost 3 bases, and 10 bases had no gene match.

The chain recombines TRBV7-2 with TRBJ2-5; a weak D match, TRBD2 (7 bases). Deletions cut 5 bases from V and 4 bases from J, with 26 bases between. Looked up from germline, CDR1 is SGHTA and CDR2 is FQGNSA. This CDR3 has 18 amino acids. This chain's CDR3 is CASSPGGFSGYGGETQYF. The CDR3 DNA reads TGTGCCAGCAGCCCGGGGGGCTTTAGCGGGTACGGGGGAGAGACCCAGTACTTC.

CDR3 sequence: CSVVTGTGTPTNEKLFF. CDR3 nucleotide sequence: TGCAGCGTAGTTACCGGGACAGGGACACCTACTAATGAAAAACTGTTTTTT. The rearrangement joins TRBV29-1 to TRBJ1-4; 9 positions agree with TRBD1. The V segment lost 6 bases and the J segment 2 bases; nucleotides outside the gene matches: 13. Germline V gives CDR1 SQVTM, CDR2 ANQGSEA. This CDR3 has 17 residues.

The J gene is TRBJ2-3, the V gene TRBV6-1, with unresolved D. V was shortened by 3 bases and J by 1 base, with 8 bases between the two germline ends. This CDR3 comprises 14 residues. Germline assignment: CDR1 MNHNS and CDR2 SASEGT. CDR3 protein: CASSDRVRTDTQYF. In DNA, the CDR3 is TGTGCCAGCAGTGATCGGGTACGCACAGATACGCAGTATTTT.

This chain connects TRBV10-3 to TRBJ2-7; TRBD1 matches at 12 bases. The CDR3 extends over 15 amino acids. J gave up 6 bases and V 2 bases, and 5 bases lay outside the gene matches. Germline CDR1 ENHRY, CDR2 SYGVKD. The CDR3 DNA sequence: TGTGCCATCAGTGAGCCCGGGACAGGGGGCTCCGAGCAGTACTTC. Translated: CAISEPGTGGSEQYF.

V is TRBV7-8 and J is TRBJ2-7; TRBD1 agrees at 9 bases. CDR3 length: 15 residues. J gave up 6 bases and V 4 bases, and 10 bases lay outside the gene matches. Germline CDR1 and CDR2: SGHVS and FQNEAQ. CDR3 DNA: TGTGCCAGCAGCTCGCACGGGACAGGGTTATTCGAGCAGTACTTC. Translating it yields CASSSHGTGLFEQYF.

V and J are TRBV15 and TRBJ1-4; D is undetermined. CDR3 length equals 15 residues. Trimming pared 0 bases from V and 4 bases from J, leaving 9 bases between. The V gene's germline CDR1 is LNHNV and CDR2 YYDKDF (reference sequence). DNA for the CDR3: TGTGCCACCAGCAGAGATCGTACAGTTAATGAAAAACTGTTTTTT. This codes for CATSRDRTVNEKLFF.

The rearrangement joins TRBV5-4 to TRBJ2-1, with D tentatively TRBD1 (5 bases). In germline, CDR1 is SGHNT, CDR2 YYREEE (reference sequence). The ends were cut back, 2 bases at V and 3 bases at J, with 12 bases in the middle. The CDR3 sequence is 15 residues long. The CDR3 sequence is CASSFRVGGYNEQFF. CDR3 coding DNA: TGTGCCAGCAGCTTCAGGGTAGGTGGCTACAATGAGCAGTTCTTC.

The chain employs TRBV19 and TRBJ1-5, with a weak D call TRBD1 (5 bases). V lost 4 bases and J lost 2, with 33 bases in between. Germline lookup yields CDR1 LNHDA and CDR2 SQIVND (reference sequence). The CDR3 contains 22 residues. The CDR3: CASSRGWGSIVAGRDGNQPQHF. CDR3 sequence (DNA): TGTGCCAGTAGTAGGGGATGGGGGTCGATTGTGGCAGGGAGGGACGGCAATCAGCCCCAGCATTTT.

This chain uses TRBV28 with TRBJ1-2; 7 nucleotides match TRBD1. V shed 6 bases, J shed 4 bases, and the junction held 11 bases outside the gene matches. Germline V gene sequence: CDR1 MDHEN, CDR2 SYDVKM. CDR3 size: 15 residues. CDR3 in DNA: TGTGCCAGCAGCCGCGAAACAGGGGCCGTCTATGGCTACACCTTC. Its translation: CASSRETGAVYGYTF.

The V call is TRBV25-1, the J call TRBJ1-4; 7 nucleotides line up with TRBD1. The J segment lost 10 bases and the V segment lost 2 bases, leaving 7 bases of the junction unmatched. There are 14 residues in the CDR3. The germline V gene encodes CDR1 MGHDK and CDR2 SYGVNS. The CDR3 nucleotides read TGTGCCAGCAGTGAAGGGACAGTAAGCGGAAAACTGTTTTTT. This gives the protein CASSEGTVSGKLFF.